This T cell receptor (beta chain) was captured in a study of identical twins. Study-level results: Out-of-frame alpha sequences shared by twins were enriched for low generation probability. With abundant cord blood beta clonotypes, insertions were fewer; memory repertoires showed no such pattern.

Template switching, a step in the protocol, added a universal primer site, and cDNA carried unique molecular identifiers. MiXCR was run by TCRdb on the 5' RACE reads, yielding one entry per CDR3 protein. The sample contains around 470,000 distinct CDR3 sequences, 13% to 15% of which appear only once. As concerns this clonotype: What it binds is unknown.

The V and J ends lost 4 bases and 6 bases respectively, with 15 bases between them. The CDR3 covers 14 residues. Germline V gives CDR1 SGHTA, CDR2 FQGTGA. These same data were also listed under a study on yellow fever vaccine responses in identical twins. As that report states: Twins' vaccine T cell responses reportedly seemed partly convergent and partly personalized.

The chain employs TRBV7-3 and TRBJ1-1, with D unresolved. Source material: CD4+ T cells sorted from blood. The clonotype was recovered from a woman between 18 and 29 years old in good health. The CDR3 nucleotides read TGTGCCAGCAGCTCCTCCCTTAAAAGCTCTGAAGCTTTCTTT. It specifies CASSSSLKSSEAFF.